This TCR beta chain comes out of a study of neurological immune-mediated disorders. CDR3 length: 15 amino acids. Per germline, CDR1 ENHRY and CDR2 SYGVKD. V lost 6 bases and J lost 6, with 18 bases in between. TCRdb ran MiXCR on the 5' RACE reads and lists one entry per CDR3 protein. The data show around 40,000 distinct CDR3 sequences, with about 7% seen just once and 5.7% held by the top ten. The material sequenced was CD4+ T cells from blood. This sequence joins TRBV10-3 and TRBJ2-1; weak D call: TRBD1 (8 bases). The source of this sequence is a man aged 50 to 59 in good health. CDR3 amino acids: CAISAAGDRGNEQFF. The CDR3 nucleotides are TGTGCCATCAGCGCGGCGGGAGACAGGGGCAATGAGCAGTTCTTC.